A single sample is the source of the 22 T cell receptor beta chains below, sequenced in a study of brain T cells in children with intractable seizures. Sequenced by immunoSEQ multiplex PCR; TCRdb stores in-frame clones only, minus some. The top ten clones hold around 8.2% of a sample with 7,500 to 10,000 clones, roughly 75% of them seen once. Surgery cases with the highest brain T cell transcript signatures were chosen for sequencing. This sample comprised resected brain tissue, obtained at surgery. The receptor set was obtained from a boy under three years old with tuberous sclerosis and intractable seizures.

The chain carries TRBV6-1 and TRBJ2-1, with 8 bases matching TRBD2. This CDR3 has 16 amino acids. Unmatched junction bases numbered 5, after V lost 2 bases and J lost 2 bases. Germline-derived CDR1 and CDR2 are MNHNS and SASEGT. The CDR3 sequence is CASSEQAGVPYNEQFF. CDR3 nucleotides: TGTGCCAGCAGTGAACAAGCGGGAGTTCCCTACAATGAGCAGTTCTTC.

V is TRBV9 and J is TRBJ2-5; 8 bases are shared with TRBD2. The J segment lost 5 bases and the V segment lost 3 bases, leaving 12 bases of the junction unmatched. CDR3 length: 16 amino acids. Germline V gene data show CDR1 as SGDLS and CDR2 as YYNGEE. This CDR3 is CASSAGLAGRGETQYF. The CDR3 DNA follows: TGTGCCAGCAGCGCCGGATTAGCGGGGCGGGGGGAGACCCAGTACTTC.

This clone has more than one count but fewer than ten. The CDR3 DNA sequence: TGTGCCAGCAGTTTAACAGGGATAAGTCGGACAGATACGCAGTATTTT. Translation gives CASSLTGISRTDTQYF. This chain connects TRBV28 to TRBJ2-3; D is possibly TRBD1 (6 bases). Trimming removed 2 bases from V and 3 bases from J, with 15 bases in between. CDR3 length: 16 residues. Germline V CDR1 and CDR2: MDHEN, SYDVKM.

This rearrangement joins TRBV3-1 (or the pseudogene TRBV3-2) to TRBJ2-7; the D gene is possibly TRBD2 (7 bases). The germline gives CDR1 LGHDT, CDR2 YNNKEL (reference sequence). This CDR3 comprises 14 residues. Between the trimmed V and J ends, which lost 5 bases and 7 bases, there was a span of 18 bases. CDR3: CASSYRRGPGEQYF. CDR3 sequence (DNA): TGTGCCAGCAGCTACCGGCGGGGGCCCGGGGAGCAGTACTTC.

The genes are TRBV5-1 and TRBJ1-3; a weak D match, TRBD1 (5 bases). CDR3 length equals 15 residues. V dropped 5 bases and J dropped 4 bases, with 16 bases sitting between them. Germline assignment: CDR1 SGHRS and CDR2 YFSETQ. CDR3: CASSWQGRPGNTIYF. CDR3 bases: TGCGCCAGCAGTTGGCAGGGCAGGCCCGGAAACACCATATATTTT.

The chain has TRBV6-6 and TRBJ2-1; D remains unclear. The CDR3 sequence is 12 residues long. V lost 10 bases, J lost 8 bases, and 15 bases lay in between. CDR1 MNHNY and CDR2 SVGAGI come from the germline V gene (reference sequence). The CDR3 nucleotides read TGTGCCATCCAGATCGAGGTCGATGAGCAGTTCTTC. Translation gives CAIQIEVDEQFF.

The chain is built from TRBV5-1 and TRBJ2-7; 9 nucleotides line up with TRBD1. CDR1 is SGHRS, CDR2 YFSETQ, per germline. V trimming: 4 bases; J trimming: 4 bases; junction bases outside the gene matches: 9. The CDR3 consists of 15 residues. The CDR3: CASSDRDRVPYEQYF. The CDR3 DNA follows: TGCGCCAGCAGCGACCGGGACAGGGTCCCGTACGAGCAGTACTTC.

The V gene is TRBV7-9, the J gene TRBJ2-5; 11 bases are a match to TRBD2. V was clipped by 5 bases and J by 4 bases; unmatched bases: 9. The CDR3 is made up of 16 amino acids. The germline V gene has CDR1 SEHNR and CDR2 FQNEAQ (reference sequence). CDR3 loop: CASSPQLAGAVETQYF. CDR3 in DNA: TGTGCCAGCAGCCCCCAACTAGCGGGAGCGGTAGAGACCCAGTACTTC.

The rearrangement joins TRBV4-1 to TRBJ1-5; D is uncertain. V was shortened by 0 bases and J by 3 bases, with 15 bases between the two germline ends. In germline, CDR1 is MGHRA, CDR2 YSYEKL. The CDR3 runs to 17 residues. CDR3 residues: CASSQDISRGINQPQHF. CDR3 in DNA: TGCGCCAGCAGCCAAGATATCTCCAGAGGGATCAATCAGCCCCAGCATTTT.

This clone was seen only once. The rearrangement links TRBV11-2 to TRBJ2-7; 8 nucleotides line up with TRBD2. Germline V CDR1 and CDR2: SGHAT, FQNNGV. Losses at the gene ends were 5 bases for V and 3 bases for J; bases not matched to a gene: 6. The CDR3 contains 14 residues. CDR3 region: CASSLTSGHYEQYF. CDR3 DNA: TGTGCCAGCAGCCTTACTAGCGGACACTACGAGCAGTACTTC.

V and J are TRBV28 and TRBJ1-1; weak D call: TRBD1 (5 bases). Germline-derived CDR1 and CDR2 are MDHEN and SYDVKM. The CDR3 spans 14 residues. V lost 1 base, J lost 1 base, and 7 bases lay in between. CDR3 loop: CASSLFRGNTEAFF. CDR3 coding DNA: TGTGCCAGCAGTTTATTTAGGGGGAACACTGAAGCTTTCTTT.

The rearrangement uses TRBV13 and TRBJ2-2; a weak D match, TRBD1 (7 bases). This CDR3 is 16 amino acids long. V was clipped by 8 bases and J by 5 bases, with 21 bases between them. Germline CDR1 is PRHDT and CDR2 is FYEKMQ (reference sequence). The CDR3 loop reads CASRSAGQTMTGELFF. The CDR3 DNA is TGTGCCAGCCGCTCTGCGGGACAGACGATGACCGGGGAGCTGTTTTTT.

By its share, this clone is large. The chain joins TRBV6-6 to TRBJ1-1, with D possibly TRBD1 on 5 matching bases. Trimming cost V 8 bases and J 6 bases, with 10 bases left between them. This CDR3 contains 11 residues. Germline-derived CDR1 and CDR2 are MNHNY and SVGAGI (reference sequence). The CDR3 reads CASPGASEAFF. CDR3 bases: TGTGCCAGCCCCGGGGCTTCTGAAGCTTTCTTT.

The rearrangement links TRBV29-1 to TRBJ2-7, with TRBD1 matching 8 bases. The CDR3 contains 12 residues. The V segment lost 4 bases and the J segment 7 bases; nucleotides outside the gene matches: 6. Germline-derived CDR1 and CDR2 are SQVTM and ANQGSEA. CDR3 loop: CSVATGGREQYF. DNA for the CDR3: TGCAGCGTTGCTACAGGGGGACGGGAGCAGTACTTC.

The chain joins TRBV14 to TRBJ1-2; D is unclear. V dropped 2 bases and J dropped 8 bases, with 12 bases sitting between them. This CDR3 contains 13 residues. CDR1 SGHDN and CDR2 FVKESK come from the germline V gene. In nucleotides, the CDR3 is TGTGCCAGCAGCCAAACAGTCATCGGCGGCTACACCTTC. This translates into CASSQTVIGGYTF.

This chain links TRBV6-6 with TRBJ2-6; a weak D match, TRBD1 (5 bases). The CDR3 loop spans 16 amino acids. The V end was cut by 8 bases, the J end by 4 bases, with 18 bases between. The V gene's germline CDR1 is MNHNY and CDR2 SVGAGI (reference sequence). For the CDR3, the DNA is TGTGCCAGCTTAGTCACAGGCCCTGGGGGGGCCAACGTCCTGACTTTC. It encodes CASLVTGPGGANVLTF.

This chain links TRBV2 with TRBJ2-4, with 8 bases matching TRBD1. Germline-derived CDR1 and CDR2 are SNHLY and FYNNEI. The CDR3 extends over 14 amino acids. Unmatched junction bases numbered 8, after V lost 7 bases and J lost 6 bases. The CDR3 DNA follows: TGTGCCAGCACAACCGACAGGGGCGGAAACATTCAGTACTTC. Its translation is CASTTDRGGNIQYF. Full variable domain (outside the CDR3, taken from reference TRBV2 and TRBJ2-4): EPEVTQTPSHQVTQMGQEVILRCVPISNHLYFYWYRQILGQKVEFLVSFYNNEISEKSEIFDDQFSVERPDGSNFTLKIRSTKLEDSAMYFCASTTDRGGNIQYFGAGTRLSVL.

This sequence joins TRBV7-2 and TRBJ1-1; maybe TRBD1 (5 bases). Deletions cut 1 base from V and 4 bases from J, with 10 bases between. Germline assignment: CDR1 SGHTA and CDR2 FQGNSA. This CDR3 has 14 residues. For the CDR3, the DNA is TGTGCCAGCAGCTTAGAGTGGGGCCGCACTGAAGCTTTCTTT. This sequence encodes CASSLEWGRTEAFF.

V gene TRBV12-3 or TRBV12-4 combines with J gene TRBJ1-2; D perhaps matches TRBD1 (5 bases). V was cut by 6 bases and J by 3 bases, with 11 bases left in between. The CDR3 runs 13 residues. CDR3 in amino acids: CASSPGGHYGYTF. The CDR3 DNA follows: TGTGCCAGCAGCCCCGGGGGTCACTATGGCTACACCTTC.

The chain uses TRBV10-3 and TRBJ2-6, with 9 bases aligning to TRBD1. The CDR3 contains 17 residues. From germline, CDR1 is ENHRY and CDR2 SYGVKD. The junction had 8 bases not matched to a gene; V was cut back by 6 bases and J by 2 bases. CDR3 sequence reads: CAISLTGGDTGANVLTF. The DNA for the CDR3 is TGTGCCATCAGCCTTACAGGGGGCGACACTGGGGCCAACGTCCTGACTTTC.

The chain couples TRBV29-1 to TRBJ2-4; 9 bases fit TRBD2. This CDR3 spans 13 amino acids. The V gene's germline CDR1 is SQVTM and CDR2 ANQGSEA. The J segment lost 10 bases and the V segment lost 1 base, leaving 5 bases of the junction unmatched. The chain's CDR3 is CSVEGTSVGIQYF. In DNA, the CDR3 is TGCAGCGTTGAAGGGACTAGCGTCGGGATTCAGTACTTC.

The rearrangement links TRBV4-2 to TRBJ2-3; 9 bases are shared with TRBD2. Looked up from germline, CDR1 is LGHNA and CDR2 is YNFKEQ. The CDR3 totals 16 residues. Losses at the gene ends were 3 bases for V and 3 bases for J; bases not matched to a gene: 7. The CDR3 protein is CASSQIGAGGTDTQYF. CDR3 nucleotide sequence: TGTGCCAGCAGCCAGATCGGGGCGGGAGGGACAGATACGCAGTATTTT.